The 24 T cell receptor beta chains presented below share a single source sample, sequenced in a study of blood T cell repertoires in COVID-19. Some clones are missing from TCRdb's copy, which holds only in-frame ones; the method was immunoSEQ multiplex PCR. The sample shows under 200,000 clones, roughly 87% of them seen only once. Sequencing input: peripheral blood. These receptors all stem from a woman aged 55-70 years who had recovered from COVID-19.

The chain links TRBV28 to TRBJ1-2, with D hard to call. Germline assignment: CDR1 MDHEN and CDR2 SYDVKM. CDR3 size: 14 residues. V was pared by 6 bases and J by 5 bases, with 16 bases between. CDR3 residues: CASSTGNPGYGYTF. The CDR3 region has the DNA TGTGCCAGCAGCACCGGGAACCCCGGTTATGGCTACACCTTC.

This chain links TRBV5-1 with TRBJ2-3, with 13 nucleotides matching TRBD2. The ends lost 0 bases at V and 4 bases at J; junction bases unmatched: 5. The germline CDR1 and CDR2 sequences are SGHRS and YFSETQ. The CDR3 has 17 amino acids. CDR3 protein: CASSLELAGGPADTQYF. CDR3 DNA: TGCGCCAGCAGCTTGGAACTAGCGGGGGGGCCCGCAGATACGCAGTATTTT.

The V gene is TRBV29-1, the J gene TRBJ1-5; no reliable D call. CDR1 and CDR2 from the germline V gene are SQVTM and ANQGSEA. The CDR3 sequence is 13 residues long. The V and J ends lost 5 bases and 2 bases respectively, with 10 bases between them. The CDR3 reads CSVRGDGNQPQHF. The CDR3 nucleotides read TGCAGCGTTCGCGGGGATGGCAATCAGCCCCAGCATTTT.

The genes are TRBV15 and TRBJ2-5, with a tentative D call TRBD1 (5 bases). The V end was cut by 1 base, the J end by 2 bases, with 8 bases between. The V gene's germline CDR1 is LNHNV and CDR2 YYDKDF (reference sequence). This CDR3 comprises 14 residues. CDR3 amino acids: CATSRGQTQETQYF. CDR3 DNA sequence: TGTGCCACCAGCAGAGGACAGACGCAAGAGACCCAGTACTTC.

The genes are TRBV12-3 or TRBV12-4 and TRBJ2-3; D is unresolved. The CDR3 consists of 11 residues. V was cut by 4 bases and J by 8 bases, with 7 bases left in between. The CDR3 bases are TGTGCCAGCAGTTATTACTCTACGCAGTATTTT. Translated, it gives CASSYYSTQYF.

The chain is built from TRBV18 and TRBJ1-6, with D possibly TRBD1 on 5 matching bases. This CDR3 has 14 amino acids. Trimming removed 4 bases at V and 8 bases at J, with 12 bases between. Germline loops: CDR1 KGHSH, CDR2 LQKENI. Here the CDR3 reads CASSREGIDSPLHF. CDR3 DNA: TGTGCCAGCTCACGGGAGGGGATCGATTCACCCCTCCACTTT.

The chain carries TRBV19 and TRBJ2-7; perhaps TRBD1 as D (5 bases). CDR1 LNHDA and CDR2 SQIVND come from the germline V gene (reference sequence). The CDR3 loop spans 16 amino acids. The V end lost 1 base, the J end lost 0 bases, and 13 bases lay between the germline ends. The CDR3, as DNA: TGTGCCAGTAGTATAGGGGCAGGGCGACTCTCCTACGAGCAGTACTTC. Translation gives CASSIGAGRLSYEQYF.

The chain employs TRBV4-3 and TRBJ1-2; a possible D gene is TRBD1 (5 bases). Trimming cost V 3 bases and J 4 bases, with 18 bases left between them. The CDR3 runs 16 residues. The germline gives CDR1 LGHNA, CDR2 YSLEER. Written as DNA, the CDR3 is TGCGCCAGCAGCCACCTAGACAGCCCAGACAGCTATGGCTACACCTTC. Translation gives CASSHLDSPDSYGYTF.

The chain uses TRBV7-2 and TRBJ1-5, with D perhaps TRBD1 (5 bases). V dropped 2 bases and J dropped 9 bases, with 14 bases sitting between them. Germline V gene data show CDR1 as SGHTA and CDR2 as FQGNSA. This CDR3 is 14 amino acids long. The CDR3 DNA is TGTGCCAGCAGCTTAAATCAGGGTCAAGGGCCCCAGCATTTT. Protein sequence: CASSLNQGQGPQHF.

The chain links TRBV19 to TRBJ2-5, with D possibly matching TRBD1 (5 bases). V lost 3 bases to trimming and J lost 5 bases, with 19 bases between them. CDR1 is LNHDA, CDR2 SQIVND, per germline (reference sequence). This CDR3 region has 16 residues. Written as DNA, the CDR3 is TGTGCCAGTAGTATCGGCCGAACCCCGGCAGGGGAGACCCAGTACTTC. Translated: CASSIGRTPAGETQYF.

V gene TRBV3-1 (or the pseudogene TRBV3-2) combines with J gene TRBJ2-3; 8 nucleotides line up with TRBD2. CDR3 length equals 17 residues. Looked up from germline, CDR1 is LGHDT and CDR2 is YNNKEL (reference sequence). After removal of 0 bases from V and 2 bases from J, the junction contained 7 bases not matched to a gene. CDR3 loop: CASSQDRGGPVTDTQYF. The CDR3 bases are TGTGCCAGCAGCCAAGATCGGGGGGGACCGGTCACAGATACGCAGTATTTT.

The chain carries TRBV5-8 and TRBJ2-7; tentatively, D is TRBD2 (6 bases). CDR3 length: 15 amino acids. Germline V gives CDR1 SGHTS, CDR2 YDEGEE. Trimming cost V 1 base and J 6 bases, with 17 bases left between them. The CDR3 DNA reads TGTGCCAGCAGCTTGTTCGGGGGACCCAGTACCGAGCAGTACTTC. Protein sequence: CASSLFGGPSTEQYF.

CDR3 sequence: CASSLALTGQGASNEQFF. The CDR3 DNA reads TGTGCCAGCAGCTTAGCGCTAACGGGACAGGGGGCTTCCAATGAGCAGTTCTTC. This sequence joins TRBV11-1 and TRBJ2-1; 12 nucleotides align to TRBD1. Per germline, CDR1 SGHAT and CDR2 FQDESV (reference sequence). V dropped 0 bases and J dropped 6; count of bases not matched to a gene: 9. CDR3 length: 18 amino acids. The full variable domain, its missing parts supplied by reference TRBV11-1 and TRBJ2-1, is EAEVAQSPRYKITEKSQAVAFWCDPISGHATLYWYRQILGQGPELLVQFQDESVVDDSQLPKDRFSAERLKGVDSTLKIQPAELGDSAMYLCASSLALTGQGASNEQFFGPGTRLTVL.

The chain links TRBV29-1 to TRBJ2-7; a possible D gene is TRBD1 (7 bases). The V gene lost 5 bases and the J gene lost 4 bases, with 15 bases spanning the gap. Germline V gives CDR1 SQVTM, CDR2 ANQGSEA. The CDR3 is made up of 13 amino acids. This CDR3 reads CSVNQAGGYEQYF. CDR3 bases: TGCAGCGTTAATCAGGCAGGGGGGTACGAGCAGTACTTC.

V is TRBV25-1 and J is TRBJ2-7, with a weak D call TRBD2 (6 bases). Germline-derived CDR1 and CDR2 are MGHDK and SYGVNS. V was cut by 1 base and J by 1 base, with 11 bases left in between. This CDR3 has 15 amino acids. The CDR3 DNA reads as TGTGCCAGCAGTGAATCGGGGGAAAGGTCCTACGAGCAGTACTTC. Protein: CASSESGERSYEQYF.

This rearrangement joins TRBV5-1 to TRBJ1-4; the D gene is possibly TRBD1 (6 bases). Trimming took off 2 bases at V and 5 bases at J, with 13 bases between the two ends. The CDR3 has 15 amino acids. CDR1 and CDR2 (germline): SGHRS, YFSETQ. Here the CDR3 DNA reads TGCGCCAGCAGCTTCAGGGGTTTCGGGAATGAAAAACTGTTTTTT. Translating it yields CASSFRGFGNEKLFF.

The genes are TRBV5-1 and TRBJ2-3; weak D call: TRBD2 (5 bases). Trimming took off 4 bases at V and 0 bases at J, with 15 bases between the two ends. The CDR3 is 16 amino acids. The V gene's germline CDR1 is SGHRS and CDR2 YFSETQ. The CDR3 nucleotides are TGCGCCAGCAGCCGAGGGCAGATATCTAGCACAGATACGCAGTATTTT. Amino acids: CASSRGQISSTDTQYF.

The V and J genes are TRBV28 and TRBJ2-3; D is uncertain. V was shortened by 5 bases and J by 4 bases, with 10 bases between the two germline ends. The CDR3 sequence is 13 residues long. Germline assignment: CDR1 MDHEN and CDR2 SYDVKM. CDR3 DNA sequence: TGTGCCAGCAGTGGCATGGGCCCAGATACGCAGTATTTT. Amino acid sequence: CASSGMGPDTQYF.

The chain links TRBV6-5 to TRBJ1-5; no firm D call. The germline V gene has CDR1 MNHEY and CDR2 SVGAGI. The V and J ends lost 3 bases and 0 bases respectively, with 3 bases between them. This CDR3 is 13 amino acids long. The CDR3: CASSYYSNQPQHF. CDR3 coding DNA: TGTGCCAGCAGTTATTATAGCAATCAGCCCCAGCATTTT.

A note on this clone: One end of the junction does not line up with germline, which may come from a read error. CDR3 DNA: TGTGCCAGCAGTCAAGCCAAGGCAGGGGCCACAAGGAGGACTGAAGCTTTCTTT. This encodes CASSQAKAGATRRTEAFF. This chain connects TRBV3-1 (or the pseudogene TRBV3-2) to TRBJ1-1; a possible D gene is TRBD1 (6 bases). The CDR3 length is 18 residues. Germline loops: CDR1 LGHDT, CDR2 YNNKEL (reference sequence).

V gene TRBV28 combines with J gene TRBJ1-2, with D perhaps matching TRBD1 (6 bases). The CDR3 runs to 16 residues. V was shortened by 2 bases and J by 1 base, with 14 bases between the two germline ends. Germline loops: CDR1 MDHEN, CDR2 SYDVKM. CDR3 coding DNA: TGTGCCAGCAGTTTAGACCTTTTACAGGGTAACTATGGCTACACCTTC. This codes for CASSLDLLQGNYGYTF.

This clone appeared a single time. The chain uses TRBV4-1 and TRBJ1-4; perhaps TRBD1 as D (6 bases). Germline V gene lookup returns CDR1 MGHRA and CDR2 YSYEKL. Between the trimmed V and J ends, which lost 5 bases and 6 bases, there was a span of 13 bases. The CDR3 sequence is 14 residues long. The CDR3 region has the DNA TGCGCCAGCAGCTCGCAGGGGATCTATGAAAAACTGTTTTTT. This codes for CASSSQGIYEKLFF.

For the CDR3, the DNA is TGTGCCAGCAGTCGGCCCGCGGGGGGGCGGACCCAGTACTTC. Protein: CASSRPAGGRTQYF. This chain links TRBV28 with TRBJ2-5, with 9 bases lining up with TRBD2. After removal of 5 bases from V and 7 bases from J, the junction contained 8 bases not matched to a gene. The germline V gene encodes CDR1 MDHEN and CDR2 SYDVKM. The CDR3 is made up of 14 amino acids.

The chain links TRBV3-1 (or the pseudogene TRBV3-2) to TRBJ1-6; TRBD1 is a possible D gene (5 bases). Looked up from germline, CDR1 is LGHDT and CDR2 is YNNKEL (reference sequence). Deletions cut 3 bases from V and 3 bases from J, with 15 bases between. The CDR3 is made up of 17 amino acids. CDR3 DNA sequence: TGTGCCAGCAGCCAGGGGGTTGGGAGGAACTATAATTCACCCCTCCACTTT. It yields the protein CASSQGVGRNYNSPLHF.